These 14 T cell receptor beta chains originate from one sample sequenced in a study of CD4 T cells in relation to SARS-CoV-2 and coronaviruses. Sequencing used immunoSEQ multiplex PCR; TCRdb keeps in-frame clones, though not all of them. Among some 32,000 clones, around three quarters were seen once, and the ten largest hold about 3.4%. These receptors have no identified antigens. Sequenced material: memory CD4+ T cells from PBMCs, cultured in vitro. These TCRs come from an adult with COVID-19.

This clone was picked up a small number of times. The V gene is TRBV4-1, the J gene TRBJ2-2, with TRBD2 matching over 9 bases. The length of the CDR3 is 15 residues. The V gene end was trimmed by 5 bases and the J gene end by 2 bases; junction bases not matched to a gene: 3. Germline CDR1 is MGHRA and CDR2 is YSYEKL. This CDR3 is CASSGLAGNTGELFF. The CDR3 DNA reads as TGCGCCAGCAGCGGGCTAGCGGGAAACACCGGGGAGCTGTTTTTT.

V usage is TRBV3-1 (or the pseudogene TRBV3-2) and J usage is TRBJ1-2, with D perhaps matching TRBD1 (5 bases). The CDR3 covers 16 residues. CDR1 is LGHDT, CDR2 YNNKEL, per germline (reference sequence). V was cut by 0 bases and J by 2 bases, with 13 bases left in between. The CDR3 is CASSQDKGPGNYGYTF. The DNA of the CDR3 is TGTGCCAGCAGCCAAGATAAGGGGCCCGGAAACTATGGCTACACCTTC.

The V call is TRBV7-9, the J call TRBJ2-3; the D is unclear. V lost 3 bases and J lost 4, with 11 bases in between. Germline CDR1 SEHNR, CDR2 FQNEAQ (reference sequence). The CDR3 sequence is 14 residues long. The CDR3 bases are TGTGCCAGCAGCTTTGCGTCAACTCCAGATACGCAGTATTTT. Translated, it gives CASSFASTPDTQYF.

V and J are TRBV6-2 or TRBV6-3 and TRBJ2-1; D remains ambiguous. The CDR3 extends over 14 amino acids. Germline assignment: CDR1 MNHEY and CDR2 SVGEGT. V was shortened by 2 bases and J by 0 bases, with 5 bases between the two germline ends. CDR3: CASSYRDSYNEQFF. CDR3 in DNA: TGTGCCAGCAGTTACAGGGACTCCTACAATGAGCAGTTCTTC.

The genes are TRBV18 and TRBJ1-4; D may be TRBD1 (5 bases). The V and J ends lost 1 base and 5 bases respectively, with 17 bases between them. Germline V gives CDR1 KGHSH, CDR2 LQKENI. This CDR3 has 17 amino acids. The CDR3 nucleotides are TGTGCCAGCTCACCACTGTTAGCGGGACTTAAAAATGAAAAACTGTTTTTT. Translating it yields CASSPLLAGLKNEKLFF. The full variable domain, rest sourced from reference TRBV18 and TRBJ1-4, is NAGVMQNPRHLVRRRGQEARLRCSPMKGHSHVYWYRQLPEEGLKFMVYLQKENIIDESGMPKERFSAEFPKEGPSILRIQQVVRGDSAAYFCASSPLLAGLKNEKLFFGSGTQLSVL.

This chain joins TRBV5-1 and TRBJ2-2; a weak D match, TRBD1 (7 bases). This CDR3 has 16 amino acids. Trimming removed 0 bases from V and 3 bases from J, with 12 bases in between. Germline V lookup: CDR1 SGHRS, CDR2 YFSETQ. The CDR3: CASSLATGEDTGELFF. The CDR3 DNA reads TGCGCCAGCAGCTTGGCTACAGGGGAGGACACCGGGGAGCTGTTTTTT.

The J gene is TRBJ2-5, the V gene TRBV28; TRBD2 aligns across 8 bases. Per germline, CDR1 MDHEN and CDR2 SYDVKM. J was trimmed by 5 bases and V by 8 bases; bases with no gene match: 16. The CDR3 loop spans 16 amino acids. CDR3 in DNA: TGTGCCAGCGCCCCGGGGGGGAGGACCCTCGGGGAGACCCAGTACTTC. This encodes CASAPGGRTLGETQYF.

The chain combines TRBV24-1 with TRBJ2-7; 7 bases are shared with TRBD1. Germline V gives CDR1 KGHDR, CDR2 SFDVKD. The CDR3 has 14 residues. After removal of 6 bases from V and 2 bases from J, the junction contained 6 bases not matched to a gene. The CDR3 protein is CATSIRDRTYEQYF. The CDR3 DNA reads as TGTGCCACCAGTATCCGGGACAGAACCTACGAGCAGTACTTC.

The V call is TRBV7-3, the J call TRBJ2-3; no clear D. Trimming pared 2 bases from V and 4 bases from J, leaving 7 bases between. This CDR3 contains 13 residues. Germline CDR1 reads SGHTA; CDR2 reads FQGTGA. The CDR3 reads CASSLANPDTQYF. The DNA for the CDR3 is TGTGCCAGCAGCTTAGCTAACCCAGATACGCAGTATTTT.

The genes are TRBV5-1 and TRBJ2-7; tentative D call: TRBD1 (6 bases). Germline V gene data show CDR1 as SGHRS and CDR2 as YFSETQ. The CDR3 is made up of 14 amino acids. The V end was cut by 3 bases, the J end by 9 bases, with 19 bases between. The chain's CDR3 is CASSSGDLPIGQYF. In DNA, the CDR3 is TGCGCCAGCAGCTCAGGGGACCTTCCTATCGGGCAGTACTTC. Full variable domain (outside the CDR3, taken from reference TRBV5-1 and TRBJ2-7): KAGVTQTPRYLIKTRGQQVTLSCSPISGHRSVSWYQQTPGQGLQFLFEYFSETQRNKGNFPGRFSGRQFSNSRSEMNVSTLELGDSALYLCASSSGDLPIGQYFGPGTRLTVT.

The chain links TRBV5-6 to TRBJ2-3, with 7 bases lining up with TRBD1. Germline V gene sequence: CDR1 SGHDT, CDR2 YYEEEE. Trimming at V came to 2 bases and at J to 7 bases, leaving 10 bases not matched to a gene. The CDR3 loop spans 15 amino acids. CDR3 protein: CASSFLTGDPYTQYF. As DNA, the CDR3 is TGTGCCAGCAGCTTCCTCACAGGGGACCCCTATACGCAGTATTTT.

The V call is TRBV10-3, the J call TRBJ1-3; D is ambiguous. Trimming cost V 0 bases and J 3 bases, with 9 bases left between them. This CDR3 is 15 amino acids long. Germline CDR1 and CDR2: ENHRY and SYGVKD. The CDR3 nucleotides read TGTGCCATCAGTGAGTCAGGAGGGAGTGGAAACACCATATATTTT. Amino acid sequence: CAISESGGSGNTIYF.

V is TRBV10-3 and J is TRBJ1-2, with 7 bases lining up with TRBD1. The CDR3 is 12 residues long. CDR1 is ENHRY, CDR2 SYGVKD, per germline. V shed 5 bases and J 6 bases; nucleotides not matched to a gene: 3. DNA for the CDR3: TGTGCCATCAGTCGGGACAGTGATGGCTACACCTTC. Encoded protein: CAISRDSDGYTF.

The rearrangement uses TRBV21-1 and TRBJ1-2; the D call of TRBD1 is as the table states it, not checked on the DNA. TRBV21-1 is classified as a pseudogene. This CDR3 is 16 amino acids long. This CDR3 reads CASSTNSQGGHYGYTF. In nucleotides, the CDR3 is TGTGCCAGCAGCACCAACTCACAGGGGGGACACTATGGCTACACCTTC.